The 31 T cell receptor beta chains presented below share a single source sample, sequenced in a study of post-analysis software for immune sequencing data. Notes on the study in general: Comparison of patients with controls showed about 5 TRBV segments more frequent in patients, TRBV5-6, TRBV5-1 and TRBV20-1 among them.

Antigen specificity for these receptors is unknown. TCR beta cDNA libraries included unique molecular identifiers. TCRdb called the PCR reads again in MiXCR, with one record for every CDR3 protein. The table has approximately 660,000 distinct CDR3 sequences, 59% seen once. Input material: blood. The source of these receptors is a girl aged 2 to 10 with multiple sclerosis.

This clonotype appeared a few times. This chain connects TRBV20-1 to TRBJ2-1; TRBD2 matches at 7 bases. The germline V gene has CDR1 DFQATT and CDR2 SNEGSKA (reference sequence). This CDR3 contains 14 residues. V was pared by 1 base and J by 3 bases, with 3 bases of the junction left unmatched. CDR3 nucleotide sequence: TGCAGTGCTAGAGGCGGGAGTGGCTACAATGAGCAGTTCTTC. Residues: CSARGGSGYNEQFF.

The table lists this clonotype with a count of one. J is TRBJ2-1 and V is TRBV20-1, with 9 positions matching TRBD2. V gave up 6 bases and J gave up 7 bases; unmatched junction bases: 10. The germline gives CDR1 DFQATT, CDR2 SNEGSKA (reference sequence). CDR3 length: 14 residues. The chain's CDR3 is CSAEKTSGGNEQFF. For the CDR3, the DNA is TGCAGTGCAGAGAAGACTAGCGGAGGGAATGAGCAGTTCTTC.

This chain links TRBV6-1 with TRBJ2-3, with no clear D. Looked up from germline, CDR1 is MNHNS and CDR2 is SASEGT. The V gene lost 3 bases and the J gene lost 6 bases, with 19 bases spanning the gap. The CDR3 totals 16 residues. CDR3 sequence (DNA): TGTGCCAGCAGTGATAAGGCGTCCCAAACCCTGGATACGCAGTATTTT. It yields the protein CASSDKASQTLDTQYF.

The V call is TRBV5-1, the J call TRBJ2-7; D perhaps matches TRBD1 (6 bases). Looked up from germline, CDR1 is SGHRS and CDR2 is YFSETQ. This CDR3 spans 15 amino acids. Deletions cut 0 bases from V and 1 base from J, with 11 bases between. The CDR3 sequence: CASSLGTANSYEQYV. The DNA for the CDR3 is TGCGCCAGCAGCTTGGGGACAGCCAATTCCTACGAGCAGTACGTC.

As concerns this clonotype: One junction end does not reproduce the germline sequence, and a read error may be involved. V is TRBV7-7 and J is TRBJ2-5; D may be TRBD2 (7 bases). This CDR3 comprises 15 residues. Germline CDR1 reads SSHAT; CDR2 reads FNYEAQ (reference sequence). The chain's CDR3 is CASSPPGGPGGTQYF. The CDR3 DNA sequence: TGTGCTAGCAGCCCCCCCGGGGGGCCAGGTGGGACCCAGTACTTC.

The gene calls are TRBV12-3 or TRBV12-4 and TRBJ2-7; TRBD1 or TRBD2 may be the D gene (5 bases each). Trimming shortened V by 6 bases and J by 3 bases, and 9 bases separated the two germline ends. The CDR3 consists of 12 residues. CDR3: CASRRDGYEQYF. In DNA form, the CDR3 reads TGTGCCAGCAGGAGGGACGGCTACGAGCAGTACTTC.

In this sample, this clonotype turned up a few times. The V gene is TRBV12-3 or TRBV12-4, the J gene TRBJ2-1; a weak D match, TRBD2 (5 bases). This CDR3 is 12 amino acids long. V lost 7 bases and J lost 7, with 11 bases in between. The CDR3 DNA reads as TGTGCCAGCACCCTGGGCGGGAATGAGCAGTTCTTC. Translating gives CASTLGGNEQFF.

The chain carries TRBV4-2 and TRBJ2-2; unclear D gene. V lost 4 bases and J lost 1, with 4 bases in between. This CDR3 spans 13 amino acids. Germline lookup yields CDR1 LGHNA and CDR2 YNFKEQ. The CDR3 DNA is TGTGCCAGCAGCCCCTTGAACACCGGGGAGCTGTTTTTT. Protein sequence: CASSPLNTGELFF.

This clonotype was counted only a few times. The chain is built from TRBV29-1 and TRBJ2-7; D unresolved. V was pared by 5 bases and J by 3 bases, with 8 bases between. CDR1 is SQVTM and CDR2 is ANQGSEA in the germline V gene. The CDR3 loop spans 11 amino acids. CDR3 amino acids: CSVIFYYEQYF. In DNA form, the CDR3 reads TGCAGCGTTATTTTTTACTACGAGCAGTACTTC.

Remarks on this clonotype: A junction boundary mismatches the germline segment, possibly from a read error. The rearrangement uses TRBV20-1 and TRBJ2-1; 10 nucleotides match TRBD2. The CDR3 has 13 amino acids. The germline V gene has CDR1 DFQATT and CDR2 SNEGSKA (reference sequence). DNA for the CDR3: TGCAATGCTAGCGGGGGACGGTACAATGAGCAGTTCTTC. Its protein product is CNASGGRYNEQFF.

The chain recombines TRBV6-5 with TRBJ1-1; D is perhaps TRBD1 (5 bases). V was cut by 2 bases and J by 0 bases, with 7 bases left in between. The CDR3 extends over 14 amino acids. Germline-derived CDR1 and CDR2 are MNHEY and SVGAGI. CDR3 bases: TGTGCCAGCAGTTACAGGGACCTGAACACTGAAGCTTTCTTT. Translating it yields CASSYRDLNTEAFF.

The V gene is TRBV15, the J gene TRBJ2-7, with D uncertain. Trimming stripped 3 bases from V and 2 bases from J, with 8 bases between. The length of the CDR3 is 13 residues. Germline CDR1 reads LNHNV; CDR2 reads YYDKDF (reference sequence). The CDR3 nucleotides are TGTGCCACCAGCAGGGACGGAGCCTACGAGCAGTACTTC. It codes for CATSRDGAYEQYF. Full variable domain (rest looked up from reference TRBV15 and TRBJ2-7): DAMVIQNPRYQVTQFGKPVTLSCSQTLNHNVMYWYQQKSSQAPKLLFHYYDKDFNNEADTPDNFQSRRPNTSFCFLDIRSPGLGDTAMYLCATSRDGAYEQYFGPGTRLTVT.

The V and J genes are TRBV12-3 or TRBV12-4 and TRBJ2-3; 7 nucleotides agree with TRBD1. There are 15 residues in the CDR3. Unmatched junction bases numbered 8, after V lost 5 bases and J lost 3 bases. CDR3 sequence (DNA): TGTGCCAGCAGTGGGGACAGTCTTATGACAGATACGCAGTATTTT. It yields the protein CASSGDSLMTDTQYF.

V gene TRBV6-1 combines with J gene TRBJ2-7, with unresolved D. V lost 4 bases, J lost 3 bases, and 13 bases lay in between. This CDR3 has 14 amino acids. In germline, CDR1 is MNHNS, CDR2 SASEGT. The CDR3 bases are TGTGCCAGCAGTGGGCTAACTCTTATCTACGAGCAGTACTTC. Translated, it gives CASSGLTLIYEQYF.

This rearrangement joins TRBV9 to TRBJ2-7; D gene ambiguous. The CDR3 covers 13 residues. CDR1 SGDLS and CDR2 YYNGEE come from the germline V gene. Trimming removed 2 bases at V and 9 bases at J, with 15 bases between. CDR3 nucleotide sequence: TGTGCCAGCAGCGTCTCCCCTGCCGCTGGGCAGTACTTC. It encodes CASSVSPAAGQYF.

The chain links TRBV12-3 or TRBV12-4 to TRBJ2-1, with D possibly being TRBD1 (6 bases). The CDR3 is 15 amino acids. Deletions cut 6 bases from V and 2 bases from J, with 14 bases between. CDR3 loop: CASRPDRLTYNEQFF. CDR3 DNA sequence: TGTGCCAGCAGACCTGACAGGCTTACCTACAATGAGCAGTTCTTC.

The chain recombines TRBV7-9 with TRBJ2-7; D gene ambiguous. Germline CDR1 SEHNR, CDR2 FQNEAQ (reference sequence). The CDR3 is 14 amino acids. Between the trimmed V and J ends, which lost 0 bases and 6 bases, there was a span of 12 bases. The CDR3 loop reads CASSLAQVTAEQYF. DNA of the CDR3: TGTGCCAGCAGCTTAGCGCAGGTAACGGCCGAGCAGTACTTC.

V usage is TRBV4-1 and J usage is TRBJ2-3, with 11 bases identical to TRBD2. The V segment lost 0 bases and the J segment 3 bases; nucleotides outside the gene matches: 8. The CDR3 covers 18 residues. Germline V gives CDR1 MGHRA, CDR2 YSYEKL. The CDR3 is CASSQDPSGRSWTDTQYF. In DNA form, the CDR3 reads TGCGCCAGCAGCCAAGACCCTAGCGGGAGGAGTTGGACAGATACGCAGTATTTT.

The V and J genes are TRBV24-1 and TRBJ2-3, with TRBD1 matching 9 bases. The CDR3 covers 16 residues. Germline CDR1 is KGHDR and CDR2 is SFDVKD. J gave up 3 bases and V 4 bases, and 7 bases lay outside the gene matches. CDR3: CATSEEGQGRTDTQYF. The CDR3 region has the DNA TGTGCCACCAGTGAGGAGGGACAGGGAAGGACAGATACGCAGTATTTT.

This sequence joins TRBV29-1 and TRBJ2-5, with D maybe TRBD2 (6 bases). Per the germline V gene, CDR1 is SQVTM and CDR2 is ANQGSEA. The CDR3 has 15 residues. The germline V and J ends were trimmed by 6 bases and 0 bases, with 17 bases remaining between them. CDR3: CSVELSGDYQETQYF. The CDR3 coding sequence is TGCAGCGTAGAGCTTAGCGGAGACTACCAAGAGACCCAGTACTTC.

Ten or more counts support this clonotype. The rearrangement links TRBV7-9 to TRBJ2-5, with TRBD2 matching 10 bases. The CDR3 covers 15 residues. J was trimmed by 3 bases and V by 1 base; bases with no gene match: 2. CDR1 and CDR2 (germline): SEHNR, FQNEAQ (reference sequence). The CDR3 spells CASSLGTSGKETQYF. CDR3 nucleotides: TGTGCCAGCAGCTTAGGAACTAGCGGGAAAGAGACCCAGTACTTC.

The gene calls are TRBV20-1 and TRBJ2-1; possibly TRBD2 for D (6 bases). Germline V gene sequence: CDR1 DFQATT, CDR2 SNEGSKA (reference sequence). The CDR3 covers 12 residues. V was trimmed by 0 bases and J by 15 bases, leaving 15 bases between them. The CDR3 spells CSARDQGRGTFF. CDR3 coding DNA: TGCAGTGCTAGAGATCAGGGCCGCGGGACGTTCTTC.

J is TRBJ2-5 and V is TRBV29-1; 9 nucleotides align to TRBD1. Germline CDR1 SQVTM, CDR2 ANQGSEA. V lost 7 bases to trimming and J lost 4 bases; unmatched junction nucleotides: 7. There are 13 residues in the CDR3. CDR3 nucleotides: TGCAGCGCCCGGGACAGGGCGGGAGAGACCCAGTACTTC. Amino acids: CSARDRAGETQYF.

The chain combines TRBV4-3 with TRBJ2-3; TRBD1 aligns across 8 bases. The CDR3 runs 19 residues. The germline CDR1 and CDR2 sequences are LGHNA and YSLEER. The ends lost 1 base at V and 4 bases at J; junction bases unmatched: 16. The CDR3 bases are TGCGCCAGCAGCCAAGGGACTCGGGACAGGAGAGCACAGGCAGATACGCAGTATTTT. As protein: CASSQGTRDRRAQADTQYF.

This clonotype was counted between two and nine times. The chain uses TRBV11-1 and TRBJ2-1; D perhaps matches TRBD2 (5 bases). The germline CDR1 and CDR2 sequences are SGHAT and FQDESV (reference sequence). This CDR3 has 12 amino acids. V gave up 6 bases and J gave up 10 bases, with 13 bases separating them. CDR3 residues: CASSLGREEQFF. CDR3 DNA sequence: TGTGCCAGCAGTTTGGGTCGGGAAGAGCAGTTCTTC. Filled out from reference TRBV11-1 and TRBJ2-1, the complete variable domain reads EAEVAQSPRYKITEKSQAVAFWCDPISGHATLYWYRQILGQGPELLVQFQDESVVDDSQLPKDRFSAERLKGVDSTLKIQPAELGDSAMYLCASSLGREEQFFGPGTRLTVL.

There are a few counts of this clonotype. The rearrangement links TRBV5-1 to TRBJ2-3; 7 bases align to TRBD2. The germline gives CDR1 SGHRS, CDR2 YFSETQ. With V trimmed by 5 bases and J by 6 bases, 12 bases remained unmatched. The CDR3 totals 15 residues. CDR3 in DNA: TGCGCCAGCAGTACGGCGGGAGTGAGGAGCGATACGCAGTATTTT. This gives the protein CASSTAGVRSDTQYF.

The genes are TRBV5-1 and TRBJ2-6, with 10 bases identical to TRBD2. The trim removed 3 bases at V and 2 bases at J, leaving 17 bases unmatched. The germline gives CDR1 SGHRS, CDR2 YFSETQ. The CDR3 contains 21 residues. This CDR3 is CASSSRFTSSGSSTGANVLTF. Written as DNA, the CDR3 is TGCGCCAGCAGCTCCCGTTTCACCTCTAGCGGGAGTAGCACTGGGGCCAACGTCCTGACTTTC.

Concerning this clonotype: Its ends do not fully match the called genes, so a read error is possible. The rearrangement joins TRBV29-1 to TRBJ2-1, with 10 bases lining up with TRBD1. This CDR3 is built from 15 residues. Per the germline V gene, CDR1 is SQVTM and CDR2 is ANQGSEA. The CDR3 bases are TGCAGCGCCACCGGGGACAGGGGCTCCTACAATAAGCAGTTCTTC. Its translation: CSATGDRGSYNKQFF.

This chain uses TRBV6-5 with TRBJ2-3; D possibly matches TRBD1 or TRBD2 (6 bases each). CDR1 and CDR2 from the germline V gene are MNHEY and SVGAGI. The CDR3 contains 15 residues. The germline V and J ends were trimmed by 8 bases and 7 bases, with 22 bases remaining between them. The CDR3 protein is CASGAPGGFWNTQYF. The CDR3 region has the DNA TGTGCCAGCGGAGCGCCCGGGGGCTTTTGGAATACGCAGTATTTT.

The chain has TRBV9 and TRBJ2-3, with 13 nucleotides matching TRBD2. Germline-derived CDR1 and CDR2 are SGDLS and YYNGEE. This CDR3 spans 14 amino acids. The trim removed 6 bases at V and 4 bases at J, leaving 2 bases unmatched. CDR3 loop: CASTTSGGADTQYF. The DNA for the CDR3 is TGTGCCAGCACAACTAGCGGGGGGGCAGATACGCAGTATTTT.

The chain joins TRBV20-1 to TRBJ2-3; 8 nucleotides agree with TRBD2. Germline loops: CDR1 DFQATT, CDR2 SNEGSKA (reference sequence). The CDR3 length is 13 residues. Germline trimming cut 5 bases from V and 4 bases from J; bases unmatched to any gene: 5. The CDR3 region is CSAGLAGADTQYF. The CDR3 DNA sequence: TGCAGTGCTGGACTAGCTGGGGCAGATACGCAGTATTTT.